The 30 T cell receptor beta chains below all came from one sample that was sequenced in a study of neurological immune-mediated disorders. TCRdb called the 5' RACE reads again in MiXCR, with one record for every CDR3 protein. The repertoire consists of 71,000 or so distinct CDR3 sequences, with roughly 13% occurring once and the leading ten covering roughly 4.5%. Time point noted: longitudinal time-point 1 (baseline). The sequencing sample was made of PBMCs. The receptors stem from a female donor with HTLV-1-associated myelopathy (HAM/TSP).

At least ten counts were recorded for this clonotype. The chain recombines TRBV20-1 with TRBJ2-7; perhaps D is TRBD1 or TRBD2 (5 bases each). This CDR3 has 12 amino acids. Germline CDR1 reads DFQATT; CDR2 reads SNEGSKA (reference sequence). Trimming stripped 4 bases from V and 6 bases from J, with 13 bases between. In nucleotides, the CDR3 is TGCAGTGCTAACCGAGGGGTGGGCGAGCAGTACTTC. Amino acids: CSANRGVGEQYF.

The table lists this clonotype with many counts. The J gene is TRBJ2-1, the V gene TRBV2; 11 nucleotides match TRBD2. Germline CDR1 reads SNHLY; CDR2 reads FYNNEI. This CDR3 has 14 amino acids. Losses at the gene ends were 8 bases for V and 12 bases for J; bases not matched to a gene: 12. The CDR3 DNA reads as TGTGCCAGCCGCACTAGCGGGGGCCTCGAAGCGCAGTTCTTC. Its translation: CASRTSGGLEAQFF.

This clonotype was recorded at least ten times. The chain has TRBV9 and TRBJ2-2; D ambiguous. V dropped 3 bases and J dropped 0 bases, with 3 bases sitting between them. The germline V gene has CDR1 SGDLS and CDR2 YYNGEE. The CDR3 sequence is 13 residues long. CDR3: CASSATNTGELFF. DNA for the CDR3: TGTGCCAGCAGCGCAACGAACACCGGGGAGCTGTTTTTT.

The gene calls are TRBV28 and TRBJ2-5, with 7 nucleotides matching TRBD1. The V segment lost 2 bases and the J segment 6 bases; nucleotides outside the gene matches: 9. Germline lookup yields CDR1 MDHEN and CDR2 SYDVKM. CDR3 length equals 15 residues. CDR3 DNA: TGTGCCAGCAGTTTACTTCTCGGGACAGAAAAGACCCAGTACTTC. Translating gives CASSLLLGTEKTQYF.

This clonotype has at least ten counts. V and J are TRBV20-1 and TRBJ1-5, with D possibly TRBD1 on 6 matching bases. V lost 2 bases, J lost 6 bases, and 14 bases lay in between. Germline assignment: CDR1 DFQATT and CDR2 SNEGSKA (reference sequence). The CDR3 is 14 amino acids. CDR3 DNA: TGCAGTGCTAGACTCGGGGGGCAGGTTCAGCCCCAGCATTTT. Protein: CSARLGGQVQPQHF.

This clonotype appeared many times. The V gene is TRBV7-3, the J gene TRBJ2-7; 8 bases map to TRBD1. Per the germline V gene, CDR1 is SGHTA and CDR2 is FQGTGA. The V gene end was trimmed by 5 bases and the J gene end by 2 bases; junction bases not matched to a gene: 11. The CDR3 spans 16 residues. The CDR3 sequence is CASSPSRDRNTYEQYF. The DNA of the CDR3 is TGTGCCAGCAGCCCATCCCGGGACAGGAATACCTACGAGCAGTACTTC.

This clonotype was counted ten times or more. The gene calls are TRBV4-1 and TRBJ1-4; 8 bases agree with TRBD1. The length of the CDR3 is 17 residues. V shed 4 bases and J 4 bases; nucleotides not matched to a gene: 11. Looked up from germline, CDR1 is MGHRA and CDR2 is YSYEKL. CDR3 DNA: TGCGCCAGCAGCCGCCAGCCTAAGGGACAGGATAATGAAAAACTGTTTTTT. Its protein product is CASSRQPKGQDNEKLFF.

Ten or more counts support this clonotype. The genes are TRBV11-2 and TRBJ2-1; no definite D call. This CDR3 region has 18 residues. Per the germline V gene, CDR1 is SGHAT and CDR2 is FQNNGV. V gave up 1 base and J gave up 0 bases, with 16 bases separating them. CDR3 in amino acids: CASSLGRGRTDSYNEQFF. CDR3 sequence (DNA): TGTGCCAGCAGCTTAGGTCGTGGGCGTACGGACTCCTACAATGAGCAGTTCTTC.

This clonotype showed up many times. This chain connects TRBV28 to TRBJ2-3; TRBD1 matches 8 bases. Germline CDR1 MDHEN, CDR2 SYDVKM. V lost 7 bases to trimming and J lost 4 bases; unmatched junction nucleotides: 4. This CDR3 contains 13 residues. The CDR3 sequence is CASNSRGPDTQYF. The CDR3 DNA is TGTGCCAGCAATAGCAGGGGGCCAGATACGCAGTATTTT.

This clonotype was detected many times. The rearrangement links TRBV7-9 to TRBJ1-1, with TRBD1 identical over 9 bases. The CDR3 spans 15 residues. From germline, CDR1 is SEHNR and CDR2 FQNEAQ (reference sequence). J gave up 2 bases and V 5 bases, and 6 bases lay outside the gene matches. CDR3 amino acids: CASSKTGGVNTEAFF. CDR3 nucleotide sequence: TGTGCCAGCAGCAAAACAGGGGGCGTCAACACTGAAGCTTTCTTT.

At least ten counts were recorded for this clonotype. The CDR3 DNA is TGTGCCATCAGGAACTCAGGGGGAATGGCTGGCTACACCTTC. Residues: CAIRNSGGMAGYTF. This chain joins TRBV10-3 and TRBJ1-2; TRBD1 aligns across 7 bases. J gave up 7 bases and V 6 bases, and 11 bases lay outside the gene matches. CDR3 length equals 14 residues. The germline V gene has CDR1 ENHRY and CDR2 SYGVKD.

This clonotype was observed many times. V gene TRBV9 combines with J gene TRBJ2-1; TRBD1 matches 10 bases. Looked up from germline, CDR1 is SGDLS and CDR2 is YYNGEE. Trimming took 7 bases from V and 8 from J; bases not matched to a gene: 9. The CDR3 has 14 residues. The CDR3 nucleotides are TGTGCCAGCTTGAGGACAGGGGGAATGGATGAGCAGTTCTTC. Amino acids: CASLRTGGMDEQFF.

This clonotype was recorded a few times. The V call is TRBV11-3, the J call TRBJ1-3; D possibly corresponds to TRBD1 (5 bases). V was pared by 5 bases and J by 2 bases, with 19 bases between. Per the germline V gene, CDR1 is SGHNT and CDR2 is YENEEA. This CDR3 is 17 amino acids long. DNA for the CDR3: TGTGCCAGCAGCCGCGCGTCGGGGGAACAGGCTGGAAACACCATATATTTT. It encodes CASSRASGEQAGNTIYF.

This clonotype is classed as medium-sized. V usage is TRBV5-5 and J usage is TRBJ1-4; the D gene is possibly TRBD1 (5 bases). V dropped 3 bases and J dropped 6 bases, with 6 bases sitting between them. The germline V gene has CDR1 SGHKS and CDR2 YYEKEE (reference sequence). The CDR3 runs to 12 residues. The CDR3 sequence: CASSSGYEKLFF. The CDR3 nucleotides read TGTGCCAGCAGCTCAGGGTATGAAAAACTGTTTTTT.

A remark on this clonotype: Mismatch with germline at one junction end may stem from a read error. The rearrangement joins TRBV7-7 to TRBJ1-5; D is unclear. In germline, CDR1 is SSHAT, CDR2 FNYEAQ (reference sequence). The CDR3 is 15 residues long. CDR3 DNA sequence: TGTGCTAGCAGCTTACCCCACAGTAGCAATCAGCCCCAGCATTTT. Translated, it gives CASSLPHSSNQPQHF.

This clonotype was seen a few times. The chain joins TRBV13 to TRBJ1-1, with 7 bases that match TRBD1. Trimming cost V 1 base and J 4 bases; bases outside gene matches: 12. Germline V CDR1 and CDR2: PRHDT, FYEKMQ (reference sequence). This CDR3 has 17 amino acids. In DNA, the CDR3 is TGTGCCAGCAGCTTAGACGACAGGGCGGTCCGAGGCACTGAAGCTTTCTTT. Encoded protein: CASSLDDRAVRGTEAFF.

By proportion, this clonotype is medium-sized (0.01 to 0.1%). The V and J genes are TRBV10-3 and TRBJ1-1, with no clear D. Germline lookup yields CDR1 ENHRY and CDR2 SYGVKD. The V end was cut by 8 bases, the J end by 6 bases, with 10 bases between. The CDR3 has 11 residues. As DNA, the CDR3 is TGTGCCATCTGGGGAGGGTCTGAAGCTTTCTTT. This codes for CAIWGGSEAFF.

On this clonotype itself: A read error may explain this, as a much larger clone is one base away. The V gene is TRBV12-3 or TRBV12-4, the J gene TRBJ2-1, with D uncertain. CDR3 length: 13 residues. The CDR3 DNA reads TGTGCCACCAGTTTGGTATCAACCAATGAGCAGTTCTTC. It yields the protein CATSLVSTNEQFF.

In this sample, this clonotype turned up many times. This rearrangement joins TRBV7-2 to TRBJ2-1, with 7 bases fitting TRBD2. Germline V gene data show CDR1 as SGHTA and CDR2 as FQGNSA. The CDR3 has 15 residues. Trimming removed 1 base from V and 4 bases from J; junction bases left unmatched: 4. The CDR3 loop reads CASSLEGRDYNEQFF. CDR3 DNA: TGTGCCAGCAGCTTAGAGGGGAGGGATTACAATGAGCAGTTCTTC.

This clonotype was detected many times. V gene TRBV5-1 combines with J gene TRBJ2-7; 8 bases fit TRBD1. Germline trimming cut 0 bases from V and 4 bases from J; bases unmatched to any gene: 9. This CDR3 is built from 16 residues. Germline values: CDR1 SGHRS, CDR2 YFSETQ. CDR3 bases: TGCGCCAGCAGCTTGGTTGGCGCAGGGGGCACTTACGAGCAGTACTTC. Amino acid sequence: CASSLVGAGGTYEQYF.

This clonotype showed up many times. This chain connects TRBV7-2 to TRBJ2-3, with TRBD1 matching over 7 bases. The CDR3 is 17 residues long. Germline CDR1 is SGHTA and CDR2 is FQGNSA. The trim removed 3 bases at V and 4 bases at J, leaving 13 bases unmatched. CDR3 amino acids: CASSFWGLGQVSDTQYF. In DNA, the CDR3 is TGTGCCAGCAGCTTTTGGGGTCTTGGACAGGTATCAGATACGCAGTATTTT. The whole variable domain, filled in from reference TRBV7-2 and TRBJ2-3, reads GAGVSQSPSNKVTEKGKDVELRCDPISGHTALYWYRQSLGQGLEFLIYFQGNSAPDKSGLPSDRFSAERTGGSVSTLTIQRTQQEDSAVYLCASSFWGLGQVSDTQYFGPGTRLTVL.

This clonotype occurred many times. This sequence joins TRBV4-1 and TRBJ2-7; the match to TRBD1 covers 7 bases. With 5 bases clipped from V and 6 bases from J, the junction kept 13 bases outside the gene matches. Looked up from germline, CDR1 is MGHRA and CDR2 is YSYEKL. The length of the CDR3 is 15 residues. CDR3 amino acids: CASSFRDRWESEQYF. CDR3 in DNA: TGCGCCAGCAGCTTTCGGGACAGATGGGAGAGCGAGCAGTACTTC.

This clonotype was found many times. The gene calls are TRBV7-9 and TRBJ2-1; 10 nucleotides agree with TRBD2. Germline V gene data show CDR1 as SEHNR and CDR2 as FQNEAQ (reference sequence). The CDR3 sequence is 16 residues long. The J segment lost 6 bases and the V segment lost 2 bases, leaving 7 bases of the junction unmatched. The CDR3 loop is CASSLSQRGGGNEQFF. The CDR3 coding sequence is TGTGCCAGCAGCTTATCCCAGCGGGGGGGCGGCAATGAGCAGTTCTTC.

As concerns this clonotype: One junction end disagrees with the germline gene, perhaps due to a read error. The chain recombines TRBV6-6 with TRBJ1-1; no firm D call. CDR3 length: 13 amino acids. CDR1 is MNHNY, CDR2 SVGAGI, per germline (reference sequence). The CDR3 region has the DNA TGTGCCTGCAGTTACTCGACTGGGATTGAAGCTTTCTTT. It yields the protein CACSYSTGIEAFF.

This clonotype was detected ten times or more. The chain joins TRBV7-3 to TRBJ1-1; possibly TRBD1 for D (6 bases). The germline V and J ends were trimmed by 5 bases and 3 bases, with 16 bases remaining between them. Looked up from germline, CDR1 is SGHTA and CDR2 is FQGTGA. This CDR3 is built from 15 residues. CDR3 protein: CASSPRGGSYTEAFF. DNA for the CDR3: TGTGCCAGCAGCCCCCGGGGGGGCAGTTACACTGAAGCTTTCTTT.

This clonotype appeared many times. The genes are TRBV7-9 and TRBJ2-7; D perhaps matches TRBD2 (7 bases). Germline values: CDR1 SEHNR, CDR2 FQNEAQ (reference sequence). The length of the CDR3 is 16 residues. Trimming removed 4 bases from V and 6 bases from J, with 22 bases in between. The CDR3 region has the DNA TGTGCCAGCAGCTCCCGGATTGGGGGGGCGACGTCCGAGCAGTACTTC. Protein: CASSSRIGGATSEQYF.

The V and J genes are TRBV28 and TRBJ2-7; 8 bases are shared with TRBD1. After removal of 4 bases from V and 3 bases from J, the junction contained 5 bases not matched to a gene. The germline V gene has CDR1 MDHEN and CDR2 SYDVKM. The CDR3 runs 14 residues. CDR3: CASSWRTGRYEQYF. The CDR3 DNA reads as TGTGCCAGCAGTTGGAGGACAGGGCGCTACGAGCAGTACTTC. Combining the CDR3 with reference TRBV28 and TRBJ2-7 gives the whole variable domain DVKVTQSSRYLVKRTGEKVFLECVQDMDHENMFWYRQDPGLGLRLIYFSYDVKMKEKGDIPEGYSVSREKKERFSLILESASTNQTSMYLCASSWRTGRYEQYFGPGTRLTVT.

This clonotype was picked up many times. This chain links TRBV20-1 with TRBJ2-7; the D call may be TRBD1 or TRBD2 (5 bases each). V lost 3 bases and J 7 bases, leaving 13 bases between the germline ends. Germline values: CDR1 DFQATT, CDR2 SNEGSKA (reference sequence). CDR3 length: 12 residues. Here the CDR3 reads CSARVGTEEQYF. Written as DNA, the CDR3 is TGCAGTGCTAGGGTTGGGACCGAAGAGCAGTACTTC.

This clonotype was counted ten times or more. The CDR3 DNA reads TGTGCCAGCAGCTTATGGGCGGGGGGGACCGGGTGGTACAATGAGCAGTTCTTC. This encodes CASSLWAGGTGWYNEQFF. The V call is TRBV7-2, the J call TRBJ2-1; 9 bases match TRBD2. Looked up from germline, CDR1 is SGHTA and CDR2 is FQGNSA. The CDR3 covers 18 residues. The trim removed 2 bases at V and 4 bases at J, leaving 12 bases unmatched.

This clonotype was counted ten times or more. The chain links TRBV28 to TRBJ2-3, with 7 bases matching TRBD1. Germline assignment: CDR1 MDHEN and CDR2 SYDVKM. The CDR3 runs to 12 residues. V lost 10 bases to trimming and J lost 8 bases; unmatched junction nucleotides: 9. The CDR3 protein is CATGQAILTQYF. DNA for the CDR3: TGTGCCACCGGACAGGCAATCCTTACGCAGTATTTT. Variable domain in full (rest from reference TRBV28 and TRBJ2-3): DVKVTQSSRYLVKRTGEKVFLECVQDMDHENMFWYRQDPGLGLRLIYFSYDVKMKEKGDIPEGYSVSREKKERFSLILESASTNQTSMYLCATGQAILTQYFGPGTRLTVL.